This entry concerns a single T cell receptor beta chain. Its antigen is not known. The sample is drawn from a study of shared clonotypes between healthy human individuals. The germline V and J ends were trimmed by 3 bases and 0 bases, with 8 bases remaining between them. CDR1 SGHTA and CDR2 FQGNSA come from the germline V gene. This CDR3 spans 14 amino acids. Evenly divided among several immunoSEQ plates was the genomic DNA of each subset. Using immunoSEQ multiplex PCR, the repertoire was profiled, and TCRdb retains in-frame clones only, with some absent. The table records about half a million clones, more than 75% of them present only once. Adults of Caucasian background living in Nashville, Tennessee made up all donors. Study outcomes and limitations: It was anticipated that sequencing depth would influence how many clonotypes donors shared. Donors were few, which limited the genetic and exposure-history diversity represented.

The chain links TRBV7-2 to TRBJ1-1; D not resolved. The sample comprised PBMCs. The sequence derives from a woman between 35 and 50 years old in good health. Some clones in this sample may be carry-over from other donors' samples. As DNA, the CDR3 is TGTGCCAGCAGCTTTGGATCGGTGAACACTGAAGCTTTCTTT. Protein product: CASSFGSVNTEAFF. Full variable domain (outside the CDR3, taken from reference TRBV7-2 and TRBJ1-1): GAGVSQSPSNKVTEKGKDVELRCDPISGHTALYWYRQSLGQGLEFLIYFQGNSAPDKSGLPSDRFSAERTGGSVSTLTIQRTQQEDSAVYLCASSFGSVNTEAFFGQGTRLTVV.